The entry that follows covers one T cell receptor (beta chain) sequence. The sample is drawn from a study of T cells in Graves' hyperthyroidism and ophthalmopathy. Hyperthyroidism was newly diagnosed in patients aged 18 to 65 (duration under 2 months). Amplified TCR beta CDR3 regions came from RNA transcripts. The study used the HTBI primer set for a first-round RT-PCR of the TCR CDR3. TCRdb reanalysed the multiplex PCR reads using MiXCR and keeps one entry per CDR3 protein. The sample shows about 340,000 distinct CDR3 sequences, around a sixth of them seen only once. Between the trimmed V and J ends, which lost 4 bases and 4 bases, there was a span of 16 bases. This CDR3 has 14 amino acids. Germline V gene data show CDR1 as GTSNPN and CDR2 as SVGIG (reference sequence).

Sequencing was done on a sample of blood. This clonotype was sampled from a woman between 45 and 65 years old with Graves' hyperthyroidism. The V call is TRBV30, the J call TRBJ1-1, with D possibly matching TRBD1 (5 bases). In nucleotides, the CDR3 is TGTGCCTGGATTGGGGTCAGGGTAGGCACTGAAGCTTTCTTT. This translates into CAWIGVRVGTEAFF.